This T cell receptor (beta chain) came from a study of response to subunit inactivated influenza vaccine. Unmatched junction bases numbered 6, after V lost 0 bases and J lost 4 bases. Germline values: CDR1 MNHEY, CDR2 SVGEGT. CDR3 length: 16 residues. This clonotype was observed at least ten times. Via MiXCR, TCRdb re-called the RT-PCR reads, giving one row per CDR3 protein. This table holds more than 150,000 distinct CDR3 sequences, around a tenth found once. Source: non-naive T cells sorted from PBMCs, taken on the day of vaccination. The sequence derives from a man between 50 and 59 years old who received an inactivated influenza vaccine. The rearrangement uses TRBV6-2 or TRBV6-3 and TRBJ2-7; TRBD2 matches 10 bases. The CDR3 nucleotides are TGTGCCAGCAGTTACTCGTTACCTAGCGGGGGTTACGAGCAGTACTTC. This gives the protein CASSYSLPSGGYEQYF.